The 18 T cell receptor beta chains below come from one sample, sequenced in a study of CD8+ T cells in alopecia areata. Following RNA extraction, reverse transcription yielded cDNA that acted as the sequencing template. The protocol was immunoSEQ multiplex PCR, while the TCRdb copy is restricted to in-frame clones and leaves out a portion. This table has 100,000 to 140,000 clones, 80% to 85% appearing once. Stated treatment: oral pan-JAK inhibitor, 5-10 mg twice daily. The sample consisted of CD8+ T cells sorted from blood, taken at week 24, from a patient treated with tofacitinib. These TCRs come from a human donor with alopecia areata.

The CDR3 DNA sequence: TGTGCCAGCAGTCCAGGGGGGGGTATGAACACTGAAGCTTTCTTT. The encoded protein is CASSPGGGMNTEAFF. The chain joins TRBV27 to TRBJ1-1; 7 bases fit TRBD1. After removal of 5 bases from V and 0 bases from J, the junction contained 6 bases not matched to a gene. This CDR3 comprises 15 residues. Per germline, CDR1 MNHEY and CDR2 SMNVEV (reference sequence).

The genes are TRBV30 and TRBJ2-7; D uncertain. The CDR3 totals 16 residues. Trimming stripped 0 bases from V and 6 bases from J, with 21 bases between. Germline-derived CDR1 and CDR2 are GTSNPN and SVGIG (reference sequence). CDR3 sequence: CAWSVLLTSPSGEQYF. The CDR3 DNA is TGTGCCTGGAGTGTACTGTTGACCTCGCCATCTGGCGAGCAGTACTTC.

This chain joins TRBV6-1 and TRBJ2-2; the match to TRBD1 covers 7 bases. Germline CDR1 reads MNHNS; CDR2 reads SASEGT. The ends lost 10 bases at V and 1 base at J; junction bases unmatched: 9. This CDR3 has 15 amino acids. The CDR3 sequence is CATRPGTVNTGELFF. In nucleotides, the CDR3 is TGTGCCACCCGTCCCGGGACAGTGAACACCGGGGAGCTGTTTTTT.

The rearrangement uses TRBV11-2 and TRBJ2-3, with D tentatively TRBD2 (5 bases). Germline V gene data show CDR1 as SGHAT and CDR2 as FQNNGV. This CDR3 has 15 residues. V gave up 3 bases and J gave up 2 bases, with 12 bases separating them. This CDR3 reads CASSFRGRNTDTQYF. In DNA form, the CDR3 reads TGTGCCAGCAGCTTTCGGGGTCGGAACACAGATACGCAGTATTTT.

The chain employs TRBV5-1 and TRBJ1-6, with 10 bases lining up with TRBD1. Germline V CDR1 and CDR2: SGHRS, YFSETQ. The CDR3 contains 16 residues. J lost 3 bases, V lost 5 bases, and 5 bases had no gene match. The CDR3 DNA is TGCGCCAGCAGAGGGACAGGGGATTTCTATAATTCACCCCTCCACTTT. This translates into CASRGTGDFYNSPLHF.

The CDR3 DNA reads as TGTGCCAGCAGCTTGGTCCAGGGTCATGGATCACCCCTCCACTTT. Translation: CASSLVQGHGSPLHF. This chain joins TRBV5-4 and TRBJ1-6, with D perhaps TRBD1 (5 bases). The ends were cut back, 0 bases at V and 10 bases at J, with 14 bases in the middle. This CDR3 region has 15 residues. The germline gives CDR1 SGHNT, CDR2 YYREEE (reference sequence).

The chain recombines TRBV6-1 with TRBJ1-2, with 8 nucleotides matching TRBD1. The CDR3 consists of 14 residues. CDR1 is MNHNS and CDR2 is SASEGT in the germline V gene. Trimming took 6 bases from V and 4 from J; bases not matched to a gene: 7. For the CDR3, the DNA is TGTGCCAGCAGGGACTCTGGGACAGGCTATGGCTACACCTTC. It is translated as CASRDSGTGYGYTF.

This clone has just a few counts. V usage is TRBV29-1 and J usage is TRBJ2-5; D assignment may be TRBD1 or TRBD2 (5 bases each). CDR1 is SQVTM, CDR2 ANQGSEA, per germline. The CDR3 extends over 15 amino acids. Trimming took off 3 bases at V and 2 bases at J, with 16 bases between the two ends. The CDR3 is CSVEKLGTLQETQYF. The CDR3 DNA is TGCAGCGTTGAGAAACTTGGGACGTTACAAGAGACCCAGTACTTC.

About this clone: The same CDR3 is also encoded by other DNA sequences in this sample. This chain connects TRBV6-5 to TRBJ2-3; 13 bases line up with TRBD2. The CDR3 has 15 amino acids. Trimming took 9 bases from V and 3 from J; bases not matched to a gene: 6. Germline V gene data show CDR1 as MNHEY and CDR2 as SVGAGI. The CDR3, as DNA: TGTGCCAGTAGAACGGGACTAGCGGGGACAGATACGCAGTATTTT. Translated: CASRTGLAGTDTQYF.

This rearrangement joins TRBV6-4 to TRBJ2-3; D may be TRBD1 (5 bases). The germline V and J ends were trimmed by 5 bases and 3 bases, with 12 bases remaining between them. Germline lookup yields CDR1 MRHNA and CDR2 SNTAGT. The CDR3 is 14 amino acids. The CDR3 DNA reads as TGTGCCAGCAGTCCCCAGACAGCGACAGATACGCAGTATTTT. As protein: CASSPQTATDTQYF.

The chain couples TRBV6-5 to TRBJ1-5, with D possibly matching TRBD1 (6 bases). Germline V lookup: CDR1 MNHEY, CDR2 SVGAGI. Between the trimmed V and J ends, which lost 4 bases and 6 bases, there was a span of 13 bases. This CDR3 is built from 14 residues. This CDR3 reads CASSSTGSRQPQHF. CDR3 nucleotide sequence: TGTGCCAGCAGTTCGACAGGATCGCGTCAGCCCCAGCATTTT.

This chain links TRBV7-8 with TRBJ2-3, with a possible D match to TRBD1 (6 bases). Trimming shortened V by 2 bases and J by 4 bases, and 10 bases separated the two germline ends. Germline lookup yields CDR1 SGHVS and CDR2 FQNEAQ. CDR3 length equals 14 residues. CDR3 amino acids: CASSLKGQPDTQYF. CDR3 coding DNA: TGTGCCAGCAGCTTAAAAGGACAGCCAGATACGCAGTATTTT.

V usage is TRBV29-1 and J usage is TRBJ2-1; D possibly corresponds to TRBD1 (6 bases). This CDR3 is 14 amino acids long. Germline V gives CDR1 SQVTM, CDR2 ANQGSEA. The germline V and J ends were trimmed by 7 bases and 4 bases, with 17 bases remaining between them. The CDR3 bases are TGCAGCGCAGAGGCAGGGGTCAAATACAATGAGCAGTTCTTC. The encoded protein is CSAEAGVKYNEQFF.

The chain joins TRBV5-1 to TRBJ2-7; D is perhaps TRBD2 (6 bases). V dropped 1 base and J dropped 3 bases, with 11 bases sitting between them. Germline loops: CDR1 SGHRS, CDR2 YFSETQ. CDR3 length equals 14 residues. CDR3 region: CASSLWRGGYEQYF. CDR3 nucleotides: TGCGCCAGCAGCTTGTGGCGGGGAGGCTACGAGCAGTACTTC.

For this clone: An end of the junction does not agree with germline; a read error may underlie this. The chain is built from TRBV25-1 and TRBJ2-7; 9 bases are shared with TRBD1. The CDR3 runs 14 residues. Germline lookup yields CDR1 MGHDK and CDR2 SYGVNS. CDR3 sequence reads: CASTTGTGYNEQCF. The DNA of the CDR3 is TGTGCCAGCACCACCGGGACAGGGTACAACGAGCAGTGCTTC.

The chain couples TRBV6-5 to TRBJ1-2; D call uncertain. Trimming left V 0 bases short and J 4 bases short, with 12 bases between. The germline V gene encodes CDR1 MNHEY and CDR2 SVGAGI. CDR3 length equals 15 residues. For the CDR3, the DNA is TGTGCCAGCAGTTACTCTCCGAGGTCCCTCTATGGCTACACCTTC. This gives the protein CASSYSPRSLYGYTF.

This clone was observed a few times. This chain links TRBV7-9 with TRBJ2-3, with D perhaps TRBD2 (8 bases). The V end lost 5 bases, the J end lost 3 bases, and 15 bases lay between the germline ends. The CDR3 loop spans 15 amino acids. Germline lookup yields CDR1 SEHNR and CDR2 FQNEAQ (reference sequence). CDR3 amino acids: CASSLREGATDTQYF. DNA for the CDR3: TGTGCCAGCAGCCTTCGGGAGGGGGCAACAGATACGCAGTATTTT.

The CDR3 is CASSQDYGTASYEQYF. The CDR3 DNA sequence: TGTGCCAGCAGCCAAGATTACGGGACAGCCTCCTACGAGCAGTACTTC. The V gene is TRBV14, the J gene TRBJ2-7; 7 bases align to TRBD1. Germline V gene sequence: CDR1 SGHDN, CDR2 FVKESK. V trimming: 0 bases; J trimming: 0 bases; junction bases outside the gene matches: 5. This CDR3 comprises 16 residues.